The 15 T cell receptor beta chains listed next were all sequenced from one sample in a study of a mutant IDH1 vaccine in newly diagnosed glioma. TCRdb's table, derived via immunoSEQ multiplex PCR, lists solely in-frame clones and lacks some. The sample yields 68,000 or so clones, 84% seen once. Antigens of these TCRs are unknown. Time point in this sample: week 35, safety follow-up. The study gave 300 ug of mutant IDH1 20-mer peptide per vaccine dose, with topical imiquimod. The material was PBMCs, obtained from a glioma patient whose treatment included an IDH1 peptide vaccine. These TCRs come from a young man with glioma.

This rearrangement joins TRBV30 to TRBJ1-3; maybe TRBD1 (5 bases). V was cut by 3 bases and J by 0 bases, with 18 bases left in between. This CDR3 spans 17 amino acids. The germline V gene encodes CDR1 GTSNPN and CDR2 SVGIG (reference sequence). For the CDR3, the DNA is TGTGCCTGGAGCGGTTCCGGGACGGAGAGCTCTGGAAACACCATATATTTT. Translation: CAWSGSGTESSGNTIYF.

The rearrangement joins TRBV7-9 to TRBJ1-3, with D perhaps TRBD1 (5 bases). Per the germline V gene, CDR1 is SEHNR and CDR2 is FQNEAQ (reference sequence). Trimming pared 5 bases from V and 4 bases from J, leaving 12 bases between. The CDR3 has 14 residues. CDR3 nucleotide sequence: TGTGCCAGCAGCACTCCGGGGCCCGGAAACACCATATATTTT. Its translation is CASSTPGPGNTIYF. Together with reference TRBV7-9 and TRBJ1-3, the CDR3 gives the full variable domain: DTGVSQNPRHKITKRGQNVTFRCDPISEHNRLYWYRQTLGQGPEFLTYFQNEAQLEKSRLLSDRFSAERPKGSFSTLEIQRTEQGDSAMYLCASSTPGPGNTIYFGEGSWLTVV.

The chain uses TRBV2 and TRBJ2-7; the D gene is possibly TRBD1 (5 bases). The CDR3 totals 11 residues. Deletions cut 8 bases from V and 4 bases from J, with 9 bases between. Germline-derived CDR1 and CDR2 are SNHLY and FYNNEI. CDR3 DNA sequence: TGTGCCAGCGGCGACAGTTACGAGCAGTACTTC. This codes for CASGDSYEQYF.

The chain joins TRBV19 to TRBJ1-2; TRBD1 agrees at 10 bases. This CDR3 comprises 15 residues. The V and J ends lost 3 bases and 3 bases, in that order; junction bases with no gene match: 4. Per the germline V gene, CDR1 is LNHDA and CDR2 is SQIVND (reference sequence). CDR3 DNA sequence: TGTGCCAGTAGTATCTATGGACAGGGGGACTATGGCTACACCTTC. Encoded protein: CASSIYGQGDYGYTF.

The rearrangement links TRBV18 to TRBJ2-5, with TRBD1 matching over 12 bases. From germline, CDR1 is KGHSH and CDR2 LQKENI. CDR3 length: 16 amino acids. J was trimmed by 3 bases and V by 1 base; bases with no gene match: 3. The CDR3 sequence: CASSPLGQGAEETQYF. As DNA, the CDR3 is TGTGCCAGCTCACCACTGGGACAGGGGGCGGAAGAGACCCAGTACTTC.

In DNA, the CDR3 is TGCAGCGTTGAGAGGGGTTCTCGCTACGAGCAGTACTTC. Translation: CSVERGSRYEQYF. The V call is TRBV29-1, the J call TRBJ2-7; D is possibly TRBD1 or TRBD2 (5 bases each). Trimming shortened V by 3 bases and J by 3 bases, and 12 bases separated the two germline ends. In germline, CDR1 is SQVTM, CDR2 ANQGSEA. The CDR3 sequence is 13 residues long.

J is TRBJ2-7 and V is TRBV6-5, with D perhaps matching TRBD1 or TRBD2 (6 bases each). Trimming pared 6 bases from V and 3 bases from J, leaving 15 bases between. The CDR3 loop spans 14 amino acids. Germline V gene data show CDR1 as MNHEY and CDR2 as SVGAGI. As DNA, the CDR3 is TGTGCCAGCAGCGCGCGGGGACAAGTCTACGAGCAGTACTTC. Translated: CASSARGQVYEQYF.

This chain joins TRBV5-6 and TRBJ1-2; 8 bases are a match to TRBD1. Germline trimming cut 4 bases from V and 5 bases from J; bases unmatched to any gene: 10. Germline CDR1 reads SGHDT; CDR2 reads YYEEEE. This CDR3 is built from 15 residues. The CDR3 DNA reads TGTGCCAGCAGCCCCCCGGGACAGGCGATATATGGCTACACCTTC. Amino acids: CASSPPGQAIYGYTF.

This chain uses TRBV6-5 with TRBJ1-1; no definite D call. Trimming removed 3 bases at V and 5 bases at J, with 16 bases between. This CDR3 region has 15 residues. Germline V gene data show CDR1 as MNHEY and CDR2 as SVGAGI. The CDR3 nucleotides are TGTGCCAGCAGTTATGTGAATCGAATCAGGACTGAAGCTTTCTTT. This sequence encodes CASSYVNRIRTEAFF.

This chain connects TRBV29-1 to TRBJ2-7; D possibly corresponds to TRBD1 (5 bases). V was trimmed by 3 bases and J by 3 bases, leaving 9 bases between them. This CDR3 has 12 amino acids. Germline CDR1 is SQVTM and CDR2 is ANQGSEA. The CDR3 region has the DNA TGCAGCGTTGAGGCAGGGAACTACGAGCAGTACTTC. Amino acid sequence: CSVEAGNYEQYF.

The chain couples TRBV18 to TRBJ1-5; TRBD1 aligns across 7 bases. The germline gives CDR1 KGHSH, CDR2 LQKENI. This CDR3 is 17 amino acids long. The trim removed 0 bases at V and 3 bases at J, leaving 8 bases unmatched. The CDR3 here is CASSPPRDRGYNQPQHF. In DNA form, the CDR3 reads TGTGCCAGCTCACCACCGAGGGACAGAGGCTACAATCAGCCCCAGCATTTT.

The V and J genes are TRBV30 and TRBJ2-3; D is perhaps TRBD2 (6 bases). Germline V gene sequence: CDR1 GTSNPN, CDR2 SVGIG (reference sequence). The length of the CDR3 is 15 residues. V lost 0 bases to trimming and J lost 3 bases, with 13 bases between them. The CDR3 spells CAWSVRGRRTDTQYF. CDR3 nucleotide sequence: TGTGCCTGGAGTGTACGGGGGAGGAGGACAGATACGCAGTATTTT.

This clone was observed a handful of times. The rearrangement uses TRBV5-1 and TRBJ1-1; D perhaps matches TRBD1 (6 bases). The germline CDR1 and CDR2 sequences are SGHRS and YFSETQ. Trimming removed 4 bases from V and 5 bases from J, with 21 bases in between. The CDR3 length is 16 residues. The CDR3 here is CASSPGSLAGTTEAFF. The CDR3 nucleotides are TGCGCCAGCAGCCCGGGGTCGTTGGCAGGGACAACTGAAGCTTTCTTT.

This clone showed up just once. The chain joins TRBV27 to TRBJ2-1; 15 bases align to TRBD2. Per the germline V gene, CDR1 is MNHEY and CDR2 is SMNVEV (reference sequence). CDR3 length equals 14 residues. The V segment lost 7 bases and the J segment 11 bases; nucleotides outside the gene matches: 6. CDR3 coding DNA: TGTGCCAGCACCTCGGGACTAGCGGGGGGCCAGCAGTTCTTC. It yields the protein CASTSGLAGGQQFF.

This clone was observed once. Here the CDR3 DNA reads TGTGCCTGGAGTGGACTCACAGCTAACTATGGCTACACCTTC. Its translation is CAWSGLTANYGYTF. The rearrangement joins TRBV30 to TRBJ1-2; D remains unclear. The CDR3 is 14 residues long. Per the germline V gene, CDR1 is GTSNPN and CDR2 is SVGIG (reference sequence). V dropped 1 base and J dropped 0 bases, with 9 bases sitting between them.